Listed below are T cell receptor beta chains from one sample, sequenced in a study of T cells in Graves' hyperthyroidism and ophthalmopathy. Via MiXCR, TCRdb re-called the multiplex PCR reads, giving one row per CDR3 protein. In the table there are about 26,000 distinct CDR3 sequences, under 55% of which are singletons. Sequencing input: blood. The receptors originated from a woman in her twenties or thirties with Graves' hyperthyroidism. Both conserved end residues are part of each CDR3. A D gene is named only where the DNA matches it firmly. The size of a clone is reported for some rows only, either as once, few or many, or as a class for expanded clones.

CSARDGGGQETQYF,TGCAGTGCTAGAGATGGAGGGGGCCAAGAGACCCAGTACTTC,TRBJ2-5,TRBV20-1,.,.
CASRTFVSSYNSPLHF,TGCGCCAGCAGGACCTTCGTTAGCTCCTATAATTCACCCCTCCACTTT,TRBJ1-6,TRBV4-1,.,.
CSARAHRAASNQPQHF,TGCAGTGCTAGAGCCCACAGGGCTGCGAGCAATCAGCCCCAGCATTTT,TRBJ1-5,TRBV20-1,.,once
CASRKGGEGSEQYF,TGTGCCAGCAGGAAGGGGGGTGAGGGGTCCGAGCAGTACTTC,TRBJ2-7,TRBV28,.,many
CASSTWGNEQFF,TGTGCCAGTAGTACTTGGGGGAACGAGCAGTTCTTC,TRBJ2-1,TRBV19,.,medium-sized
CASSPSPSGTSYEQYF,TGTGCCAGCAGTCCTTCACCCTCCGGGACTAGCTACGAGCAGTACTTC,TRBJ2-7,TRBV6-6,TRBD2,many
CASSLSPGADNEKLFF,TGTGCCAGCAGCTTAAGTCCCGGGGCAGATAATGAAAAACTGTTTTTT,TRBJ1-4,TRBV11-2,.,many
CSARVRTGSPLHF,TGCAGTGCTAGAGTCAGGACAGGGTCACCCCTCCACTTT,TRBJ1-6,TRBV20-1,TRBD1,medium-sized
CASSLISGSPWNEQFF,TGTGCCAGCAGTCTGATTAGCGGGTCGCCTTGGAATGAGCAGTTCTTC,TRBJ2-1,TRBV27,TRBD2,many
CSARSSERPDTQYF,TGCAGTGCTAGGTCTAGCGAGAGACCAGATACGCAGTATTTT,TRBJ2-3,TRBV20-1,.,.
CASSLSSGNTGELFF,TGTGCCAGCAGTTTGTCTAGCGGTAACACCGGGGAGCTGTTTTTT,TRBJ2-2,TRBV27,TRBD2,many
CASSRRTDSYYEHF,TGTGCCAGCAGTCGAAGGACGGACAGTTACTACGAGCATTTT,TRBJ1-5,TRBV6-5,.,.
CASTTLRRDGAYEQYF,TGTGCCAGCACAACGCTACGTCGCGACGGGGCCTACGAGCAGTACTTC,TRBJ2-7,TRBV6-5,.,many
CASSTGDAGELFF,TGTGCCAGCAGCACAGGGGACGCCGGGGAGCTGTTTTTT,TRBJ2-2,TRBV7-3,TRBD1,few
CAISETGGSAEAFF,TGTGCCATCAGTGAAACGGGTGGGTCGGCTGAAGCTTTCTTT,TRBJ1-1,TRBV10-3,.,medium-sized
CASSLKPGGTNTGELFF,TGTGCCAGCAGCTTAAAACCAGGGGGCACGAACACCGGGGAGCTGTTTTTT,TRBJ2-2,TRBV13,TRBD1,many
CASRGTLTGELFF,TGTGCCAGCAGGGGGACCTTGACCGGGGAGCTGTTTTTT,TRBJ2-2,TRBV7-8,.,medium-sized
CSVEFSRGGGSGNTIYF,TGCAGCGTTGAATTTTCCCGGGGCGGGGGGTCTGGAAACACCATATATTTT,TRBJ1-3,TRBV29-1,.,.
CASSQRTGMNTWELFF,TGTGCCAGCAGCCAAAGGACAGGGATGAACACCTGGGAACTGTTTTTT,TRBJ2-2,TRBV5-6,TRBD1,.
CASSFDVGQEKLFF,TGTGCCAGCAGCTTTGATGTCGGACAAGAAAAACTGTTTTTT,TRBJ1-4,TRBV7-9,.,medium-sized
CASSNSTAGPYEQYF,TGTGCCAGCAGTAATTCGACAGCGGGGCCCTACGAGCAGTACTTC,TRBJ2-7,TRBV7-9,TRBD2,.
CASSTRDGEAFF,TGTGCCAGCAGCACCCGGGACGGTGAAGCTTTCTTT,TRBJ1-1,TRBV5-4,.,.
CATSRDRSYGYTF,TGTGCCACCAGCAGAGATCGTTCGTATGGCTACACCTTC,TRBJ1-2,TRBV15,.,medium-sized
CASRGISSYEQYF,TGTGCCAGCAGAGGGATTAGCTCCTACGAGCAGTACTTC,TRBJ2-7,TRBV25-1,.,once
CASSSLDTRYF,TGTGCCAGCAGTTCCCTCGATACGCGGTATTTT,TRBJ2-3,TRBV28,.,once
CASTAVGGNTGEMSF,TGTGCCAGCACCGCGGTCGGGGGGAATACCGGGGAGATGTCTTTT,TRBJ2-2,TRBV2,TRBD2,.
CATSEVAGGQNTEAFF,TGTGCCACCAGTGAAGTTGCAGGGGGCCAGAACACTGAAGCTTTCTTT,TRBJ1-1,TRBV24-1,TRBD1,once
CSARDPGTSGSLSNEQFF,TGCAGTGCTAGAGATCCGGGGACTAGCGGGAGCTTGAGCAATGAGCAGTTCTTC,TRBJ2-1,TRBV20-1,TRBD2,many
CASSAYPRRRAFYEQYF,TGTGCCAGCAGCGCATATCCCCGACGCAGGGCGTTCTACGAGCAGTACTTC,TRBJ2-7,TRBV2,.,.
CASSLAAQTRGSGNTIYF,TGTGCCAGCAGCTTAGCGGCGCAGACCCGAGGCTCTGGAAACACCATATATTTT,TRBJ1-3,TRBV7-9,.,many
CASSLYAVYNEQFF,TGTGCCAGCAGCTTGTACGCGGTTTACAATGAGCAGTTCTTC,TRBJ2-1,TRBV5-4,.,.
CASSHPGTSGSYEQYF,TGTGCCAGCAGCCATCCCGGGACTAGCGGGAGTTACGAGCAGTACTTC,TRBJ2-7,TRBV7-9,TRBD2,.
CASSGGGSSYNEQFF,TGTGCCAGCTCCGGAGGCGGGAGCTCCTACAATGAGCAGTTCTTC,TRBJ2-1,TRBV7-6,TRBD2,few
CAIVRGSYDYTF,TGTGCCATCGTACGGGGGAGCTATGACTACACCTTC,TRBJ1-2,TRBV2,.,once
CASSFYICSARNEKLFF,.,TRBJ1-4,TRBV7-9,.,.
CASSTSTRTSVGKQETQHF,TGTGCCAGCAGCACCTCTACCAGAACGAGTGTAGGGAAACAAGAGACCCAGCATTTT,TRBJ1-5,TRBV2,.,.
CASSSLGTSIRTDTQYF,TGCGCCAGCAGCTCCCTCGGGACCTCCATCCGCACAGATACGCAGTATTTT,TRBJ2-3,TRBV4-1,.,many
CASSCPPNRGQYF,TGTGCCAGCAGTTGTCCACCCAACCGCGGGCAGTACTTC,TRBJ2-7,TRBV7-8,.,.
CSAPYLQRSYNEQFF,TGCAGTGCCCCTTACCTCCAGCGGTCTTACAATGAGCAGTTCTTC,TRBJ2-1,TRBV20-1,.,medium-sized
CASSYSPDGHYGYTF,TGTGCCAGCAGTTACTCTCCGGACGGGCACTATGGCTACACCTTC,TRBJ1-2,TRBV6-5,.,.
CASSLDTLMDRGYQPQHF,TGTGCCAGCAGCTTAGATACACTTATGGACAGGGGGTATCAGCCCCAGCATTTT,TRBJ1-5,TRBV11-3,TRBD1,many
CSASSGVLGANVLTF,TGCAGTGCTAGTTCGGGGGTTCTTGGGGCCAACGTCCTGACTTTC,TRBJ2-6,TRBV20-1,.,.
CASSQKLRPTGANVLTF,TGTGCCAGCAGCCAAAAGCTCCGCCCAACTGGGGCCAACGTCCTGACTTTC,TRBJ2-6,TRBV3-1,.,.
CSARLSTGGVYEQYF,TGCAGTGCTAGGCTATCCACAGGGGGCGTCTACGAGCAGTACTTC,TRBJ2-7,TRBV20-1,TRBD1,.
CASGTSGSLETQYF,TGTGCCAGCGGGACTAGCGGGAGTTTGGAGACCCAGTACTTC,TRBJ2-5,TRBV19,TRBD2,many
CASSFGTTNSYEQYF,TGTGCCAGCAGCTTCGGGACGACCAACTCCTACGAGCAGTACTTC,TRBJ2-7,TRBV7-8,.,many
CASSPPLLAGVNEQFF,TGTGCCAGCAGCCCCCCCCTGTTAGCGGGAGTTAATGAGCAGTTCTTC,TRBJ2-1,TRBV14,TRBD2,many
CASSQVRTGMGNTEAFF,TGCGCCAGCAGCCAAGTGAGGACAGGGATGGGGAACACTGAAGCTTTCTTT,TRBJ1-1,TRBV4-1,TRBD1,many
CASSLAGGQAYEQYF,TGTGCCAGCAGCTTAGCAGGAGGACAGGCGTACGAGCAGTACTTC,TRBJ2-7,TRBV7-2,TRBD1,once
CASSFVGQRRAFF,TGTGCCAGCAGTTTTGTGGGACAGCGAAGGGCTTTCTTT,TRBJ1-1,TRBV27,TRBD1,many
CASSLAGTSGGTDTQYF,TGTGCCAGCAGCTTAGCCGGGACTAGTGGGGGCACAGATACGCAGTATTTT,TRBJ2-3,TRBV11-3,TRBD2,many
CASSPRGGNTEAFF,TGTGCCAGCTCACCGCGCGGGGGTAACACTGAAGCTTTCTTT,TRBJ1-1,TRBV18,.,few
CANGLAVGLTDTQYF,TGCGCCAACGGCTTGGCGGTGGGACTCACAGATACGCAGTATTTT,TRBJ2-3,TRBV5-1,.,.
CSVVRSGDSYEQYF,TGCAGCGTTGTACGGTCAGGGGATTCCTACGAGCAGTACTTC,TRBJ2-7,TRBV29-1,.,.
CAITRTSGSTDTQYF,TGTGCCATCACCCGGACTAGCGGAAGCACAGATACGCAGTATTTT,TRBJ2-3,TRBV10-3,TRBD2,.
CASSFSGVLDGELFF,TGCGCCAGCAGCTTTTCGGGGGTCTTGGACGGGGAGCTGTTTTTT,TRBJ2-2,TRBV5-1,.,many
CVSRRPGQGDNVQFF,TGTGTCAGCCGAAGGCCGGGACAGGGGGACAATGTGCAGTTCTTC,TRBJ2-1,TRBV4-2,TRBD1,.
CAWSPRNWGGSNSPLHF,TGTGCCTGGAGTCCCCGTAATTGGGGCGGATCTAATTCACCCCTCCACTTT,TRBJ1-6,TRBV30,.,.
CASSVVGGSYEQYF,TGCGCCAGCAGTGTGGTGGGAGGGTCCTACGAGCAGTACTTC,TRBJ2-7,TRBV10-2,TRBD2,.
CSANRQGLPLHF,TGCAGTGCTAATAGACAGGGACTACCCCTCCACTTT,TRBJ1-6,TRBV20-1,TRBD1,.